This entry is about one T cell receptor beta chain. Its antigen is unknown. These data come from a study of cytomegalovirus exposure and HLA in healthy donors. Study observations and caveats: The study flagged fewer than 200 TCR beta chains as cytomegalovirus-associated.

The PCR had 60 Vbeta and 13 Jbeta primers. Produced via immunoSEQ multiplex PCR; TCRdb's table is partial and in-frame only. The sample has approximately 150,000 clones, almost 85% seen once. CDR1 and CDR2 from the germline V gene are WNHNN and SYGVQD (reference sequence). CDR3 size: 15 residues. V lost 7 bases to trimming and J lost 8 bases; unmatched junction nucleotides: 15. This chain joins TRBV10-1 and TRBJ1-2; 8 bases fit TRBD1. Sequenced: PBMCs. The clonotype originates from a man aged 25 to 45 in good health and CMV-seropositive. Written as DNA, the CDR3 is TGCGCCAGCACTGAAGCAAACAGGGGGTATTGGGGCTACACCTTC. This gives the protein CASTEANRGYWGYTF.